This TCR beta chain is from a study of shared clonotypes between healthy human individuals. CD45RO negativity and positive selection for CCR7 defined naive CD8 cells, a population that excluded terminally differentiated effector memory CD45RA+ cells. Regarding the study as a whole: It was the non-shared clonotypes that had lower generation probabilities than clonotypes shared by all four donors.

This CDR3 is 14 amino acids long. Germline CDR1 is LNHNV and CDR2 is YYDKDF (reference sequence). V lost 4 bases, J lost 4 bases, and 5 bases stayed unmatched. To note about this clone: The antigen is undetermined.

Method: immunoSEQ multiplex PCR; TCRdb's copy keeps in-frame clones and lacks some. This table holds more than 2 million clones, about 95% found once. This sequence originates from a man aged 18 to 29 in good health. Source material: naive CD8+ T cells sorted from blood. The chain uses TRBV15 and TRBJ1-1, with TRBD1 matching over 8 bases. The CDR3 sequence is CATSIVTGATEAFF. The CDR3 region has the DNA TGTGCCACCAGCATTGTGACAGGGGCCACTGAAGCTTTCTTT.